The clone carrying this T cell receptor beta chain showed up just a few times. This entry comes from a study of blood T cell repertoires in COVID-19. Looked up from germline, CDR1 is SGHDN and CDR2 is FVKESK. The CDR3 has 16 amino acids. Trimming removed 3 bases from V and 7 bases from J; junction bases left unmatched: 10. The table came from immunoSEQ multiplex PCR; TCRdb's copy has only in-frame clones and leaves some out. The sample contains about 88,000 clones, 80% to 90% of which appear only once. The TCR comes from a man older than 75 with acute or convalescent COVID-19. J is TRBJ2-1 and V is TRBV14; TRBD1 matches at 9 bases. The sequencing sample was made of peripheral blood. CDR3 sequence (DNA): TGTGCCAGCAGCCAGGGGTTTGGGACAGGGAATAATGAGCAGTTCTTC. As protein: CASSQGFGTGNNEQFF.